This T cell receptor beta chain was observed in a study of regulatory T cells in long-lasting Graves disease. Regarding the study as a whole: Persistent Graves' patients showed reduced TCR diversity versus newly diagnosed patients. Favoring TRBV28, TRBJ1-2 and TRBJ2-5 was a feature seen in persistent disease.

This clonotype has only a few counts. Its specificity is not known. Trimming left V 5 bases short and J 7 bases short, with 11 bases between. Germline lookup yields CDR1 SGHTA and CDR2 FQGNSA. CDR3 length: 13 amino acids. Building of the TCR beta libraries involved iRepertoire HTBI primers and Arm-PCR of CDR3 regions. Original data processing: Across samples, roughly 58 TRBV and around 14 TRBJ segments were found. MiXCR, applied by TCRdb to the multiplex PCR reads, yields one record per CDR3 protein. The V and J calls come from TCRdb's annotation, not from the publication. The sample includes 600,000 to 850,000 distinct CDR3 sequences, 25% to 35% of them seen just once. Time point noted: persistent/refractory GD, antithyroid drugs over 5 years with positive TRAb. From PBMCs, RNA was extracted and then used to make the TCR library.

The chain is built from TRBV7-2 and TRBJ1-4; TRBD1 might be the D (5 bases). This specimen consisted of peripheral blood mononuclear cells (PBMCs), obtained when the disease was refractory, from a patient treated with antithyroid drugs. The sequence was collected from a female donor with Graves disease. For the CDR3, the DNA is TGTGCCAGCAGCCCCGGGGGGTCTGAAAAACTGTTTTTT. It translates to CASSPGGSEKLFF.